Presented here are 18 T cell receptor beta chains from one specimen sequenced in a study of cytomegalovirus exposure and HLA in healthy donors. The PCR contained 60 Vbeta and 13 Jbeta primers. Generated by immunoSEQ multiplex PCR, the TCRdb table keeps only in-frame clones and is missing some. Of 180,000 or so clones in the sample, 80% to 90% were seen once. Sequencing was done on a sample of PBMCs. The receptors shown here come from a young woman in good health and CMV-seronegative.

Concerning this clone itself: This CDR3 is also generated by other DNA sequences in the sample. The chain is built from TRBV2 and TRBJ1-1; 12 bases fit TRBD1. The V segment lost 4 bases and the J segment 5 bases; nucleotides outside the gene matches: 11. The CDR3 loop spans 17 amino acids. In germline, CDR1 is SNHLY, CDR2 FYNNEI. CDR3 coding DNA: TGTGCCAGCAGTGGAGGGGACAGGGGGCGTTTGGGGACTGAAGCTTTCTTT. This codes for CASSGGDRGRLGTEAFF.

V usage is TRBV5-4 and J usage is TRBJ2-1; 9 bases fit TRBD2. The CDR3 covers 16 residues. Looked up from germline, CDR1 is SGHNT and CDR2 is YYREEE (reference sequence). V dropped 0 bases and J dropped 2; count of bases not matched to a gene: 3. Here the CDR3 DNA reads TGTGCCAGCAGCTTGGGCGGGGGGGGCCCCTACAATGAGCAGTTCTTC. It codes for CASSLGGGGPYNEQFF.

This clone has just one count. V is TRBV18 and J is TRBJ2-3; tentatively, D is TRBD2 (5 bases). Between the trimmed V and J ends, which lost 5 bases and 4 bases, there was a span of 10 bases. Germline CDR1 and CDR2: KGHSH and LQKENI. The CDR3 is 13 amino acids. As DNA, the CDR3 is TGTGCCAGCTCAAGCGGTGGGGCAGATACGCAGTATTTT. Translation: CASSSGGADTQYF.

This clone is a singleton in its sample. The rearrangement uses TRBV30 and TRBJ2-5, with a weak D call TRBD1 (5 bases). The germline V and J ends were trimmed by 2 bases and 2 bases, with 15 bases remaining between them. The CDR3 spans 15 residues. From germline, CDR1 is GTSNPN and CDR2 SVGIG (reference sequence). The CDR3 region has the DNA TGTGCCTGGAGTCGTACAGGATTTTCTCAAGAGACCCAGTACTTC. The encoded protein is CAWSRTGFSQETQYF.

V usage is TRBV30 and J usage is TRBJ2-3, with a possible D match to TRBD2 (6 bases). This CDR3 spans 14 amino acids. The germline CDR1 and CDR2 sequences are GTSNPN and SVGIG (reference sequence). V gave up 0 bases and J gave up 5 bases, with 12 bases separating them. This CDR3 reads CAWSVGLGGDTQYF. Here the CDR3 DNA reads TGTGCCTGGAGTGTAGGGTTGGGGGGAGATACGCAGTATTTT.

The chain is built from TRBV27 and TRBJ2-1; D is uncertain. CDR3 size: 15 residues. V was shortened by 6 bases and J by 2 bases, with 14 bases between the two germline ends. Germline loops: CDR1 MNHEY, CDR2 SMNVEV (reference sequence). This CDR3 is CASSPPGYPYNEQFF. CDR3 sequence (DNA): TGTGCCAGCAGCCCCCCCGGTTATCCCTACAATGAGCAGTTCTTC.

In DNA form, the CDR3 reads TGTGCCAGCAGTGAGAGGGAACGTGGGCCCTACGAGCAGTACTTC. Translated, it gives CASSERERGPYEQYF. This chain links TRBV6-1 with TRBJ2-5; D is perhaps TRBD2 (5 bases). The assigned J gene may be wrong: the sequence end matches TRBJ2-7 better. Germline lookup yields CDR1 MNHNS and CDR2 SASEGT. The length of the CDR3 is 15 residues.

V and J are TRBV7-2 and TRBJ2-7, with 11 bases identical to TRBD2. With 5 bases clipped from V and 1 base from J, the junction kept 1 base outside the gene matches. The CDR3 covers 14 residues. Germline values: CDR1 SGHTA, CDR2 FQGNSA. DNA for the CDR3: TGTGCCAGCAGCAGACTAGCGGGGTCCTACGAGCAGTACTTC. It codes for CASSRLAGSYEQYF. The complete variable domain, with remaining parts taken from reference TRBV7-2 and TRBJ2-7, reads GAGVSQSPSNKVTEKGKDVELRCDPISGHTALYWYRQSLGQGLEFLIYFQGNSAPDKSGLPSDRFSAERTGGSVSTLTIQRTQQEDSAVYLCASSRLAGSYEQYFGPGTRLTVT.

V and J are TRBV6-5 and TRBJ2-2, with TRBD1 matching over 8 bases. The V gene end was trimmed by 9 bases and the J gene end by 7 bases; junction bases not matched to a gene: 10. The V gene's germline CDR1 is MNHEY and CDR2 SVGAGI. The CDR3 sequence is 14 residues long. In nucleotides, the CDR3 is TGTGCCAGTCGACAGGGGCCCCTGGACGGGGAGCTGTTTTTT. This encodes CASRQGPLDGELFF.

The chain joins TRBV27 to TRBJ2-3; tentative D call: TRBD2 (5 bases). This CDR3 has 13 amino acids. Germline V gene lookup returns CDR1 MNHEY and CDR2 SMNVEV (reference sequence). V was pared by 6 bases and J by 7 bases, with 14 bases between. The CDR3 DNA reads as TGTGCCAGCAGACCTCAACCGGGATATACGCAGTATTTT. It is translated as CASRPQPGYTQYF.

The V gene is TRBV30, the J gene TRBJ2-7; D is undetermined. From germline, CDR1 is GTSNPN and CDR2 SVGIG (reference sequence). V was cut by 2 bases and J by 1 base, with 15 bases left in between. The CDR3 totals 15 residues. The CDR3 DNA reads as TGTGCCTGGAGTTTGACCTGGGCCCAGTCCTACGAGCAGTACTTC. It is translated as CAWSLTWAQSYEQYF.

V is TRBV6-6 and J is TRBJ1-1; D gene uncertain. Germline V lookup: CDR1 MNHNY, CDR2 SVGAGI (reference sequence). This CDR3 spans 16 amino acids. The V end lost 2 bases, the J end lost 0 bases, and 13 bases lay between the germline ends. This CDR3 is CASSYVGGRLNTEAFF. The DNA for the CDR3 is TGTGCCAGCAGTTACGTAGGAGGCAGGTTGAACACTGAAGCTTTCTTT.

V and J are TRBV19 and TRBJ2-7; TRBD2 matches at 9 bases. Germline loops: CDR1 LNHDA, CDR2 SQIVND (reference sequence). The CDR3 length is 16 residues. V lost 4 bases and J lost 1; bases outside the gene matches: 8. The CDR3 loop is CASSTPSTSGSYEQYF. As DNA, the CDR3 is TGTGCCAGTAGTACCCCCTCGACTAGCGGATCCTACGAGCAGTACTTC.

This clone was seen more than once but under ten times. The rearrangement links TRBV11-3 to TRBJ2-7; TRBD2 agrees at 9 bases. J gave up 12 bases and V 3 bases, and 9 bases lay outside the gene matches. Per germline, CDR1 SGHNT and CDR2 YENEEA. The CDR3 is 13 amino acids. This chain's CDR3 is CASSFRTSETPYF. In nucleotides, the CDR3 is TGTGCCAGCAGCTTCAGGACTAGCGAAACCCCGTACTTC.

V usage is TRBV18 and J usage is TRBJ2-3, with TRBD2 matching 9 bases. V lost 5 bases, J lost 1 base, and 7 bases stayed unmatched. Per germline, CDR1 KGHSH and CDR2 LQKENI. This CDR3 is 16 amino acids long. The CDR3 is CASSTLAGFGTDTQYF. For the CDR3, the DNA is TGTGCCAGCTCAACTCTAGCGGGATTCGGCACAGATACGCAGTATTTT.

V usage is TRBV11-2 and J usage is TRBJ2-7; 7 positions agree with TRBD1. Germline trimming cut 0 bases from V and 7 bases from J; bases unmatched to any gene: 12. Germline CDR1 and CDR2: SGHAT and FQNNGV. The CDR3 is 16 residues long. The DNA for the CDR3 is TGTGCCAGCAGCTTAGACCTCGGACAGGCTCGGAGGGAGCAGTACTTC. Translation gives CASSLDLGQARREQYF.

V usage is TRBV10-3 and J usage is TRBJ2-7; 10 bases align to TRBD2. The CDR3 length is 15 residues. J gave up 7 bases and V 6 bases, and 12 bases lay outside the gene matches. CDR1 and CDR2 (germline): ENHRY, SYGVKD. The chain's CDR3 is CAISESGRASWEQYF. The CDR3 DNA is TGTGCCATCAGCGAAAGCGGGAGGGCCAGTTGGGAGCAGTACTTC.

The chain couples TRBV2 to TRBJ2-3; tentative D call: TRBD1 (5 bases). This CDR3 spans 13 amino acids. Germline assignment: CDR1 SNHLY and CDR2 FYNNEI. V shed 5 bases and J shed 2 bases, with 8 bases lying between them. The CDR3 coding sequence is TGTGCCAGCAGTCTGACAGCCACAGATACGCAGTATTTT. Its translation: CASSLTATDTQYF.